What follows is one T cell receptor beta chain and its context. The data were produced by immunoSEQ multiplex PCR, yet TCRdb's version contains in-frame clones alone and is incomplete. Of some 51,000 clones listed, roughly 88% are singletons. This sample was taken from a study of T cells in localized non-small cell lung cancer. This specimen was peripheral blood, taken before any cancer treatment. This sequence was found in a woman aged 35 to 69 with stage I lung adenocarcinoma.

In DNA form, the CDR3 reads TGTGCCAGTAGTATATCGGGCGGGGGTGTAAACACCGGGGAGCTGTTTTTT. Amino acid sequence: CASSISGGGVNTGELFF. The rearrangement joins TRBV19 to TRBJ2-2; 7 nucleotides agree with TRBD2. The CDR3 is 17 residues long. The ends lost 2 bases at V and 2 bases at J; junction bases unmatched: 8. CDR1 is LNHDA, CDR2 SQIVND, per germline (reference sequence).